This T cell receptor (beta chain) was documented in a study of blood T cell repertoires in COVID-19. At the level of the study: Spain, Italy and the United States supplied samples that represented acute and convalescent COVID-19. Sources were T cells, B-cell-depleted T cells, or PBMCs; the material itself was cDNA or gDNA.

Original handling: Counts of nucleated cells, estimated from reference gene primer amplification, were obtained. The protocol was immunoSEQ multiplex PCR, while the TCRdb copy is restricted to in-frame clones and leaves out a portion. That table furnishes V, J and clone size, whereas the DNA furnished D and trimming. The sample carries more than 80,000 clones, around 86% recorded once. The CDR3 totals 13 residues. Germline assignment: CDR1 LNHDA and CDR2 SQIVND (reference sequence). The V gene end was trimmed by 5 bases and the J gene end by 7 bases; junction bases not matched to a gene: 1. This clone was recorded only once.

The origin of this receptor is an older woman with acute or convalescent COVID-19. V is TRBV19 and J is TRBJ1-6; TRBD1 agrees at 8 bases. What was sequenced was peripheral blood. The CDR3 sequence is CASSWDRNSPLHF. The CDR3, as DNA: TGTGCCAGTAGTTGGGACAGGAATTCACCCCTCCACTTT.